This T cell receptor beta chain emerged from a study of blood T cells in healthy people across ages. Study summary: Template switching caught about one barcoded beta molecule for each two T cells. Study conclusions and caveats: Estimates drawn from one million T cells were deemed to understate diversity. Strong correlation existed between TCR beta diversity and naive T cell percentage.

V was shortened by 4 bases and J by 0 bases, with 19 bases between the two germline ends. This CDR3 is built from 18 residues. In germline, CDR1 is SGHDT, CDR2 YYEEEE. The authors extracted at least 6 micrograms of total RNA per sample. To note about this clonotype: The antigen remains unidentified.

Alongside a J-beta primer mix, a sample-barcoded 5' primer served in a second PCR lasting 7 to 11 cycles. TCRdb independently ran MiXCR on the 5' RACE reads; one entry per CDR3 protein. The table includes about 1.1 million distinct CDR3 sequences, more than 30% detected once. This TCR was recovered from a man aged 18 to 29 in good health. This chain uses TRBV5-6 with TRBJ1-4; possible D gene TRBD1, 5 bases. Material for sequencing was blood. The CDR3 here is CASSPTGSQSSTNEKLFF. The CDR3 coding sequence is TGTGCCAGCAGCCCTACAGGTTCCCAGTCGTCAACTAATGAAAAACTGTTTTTT.